This TCR beta chain was recorded in a study of blood T cell repertoires in COVID-19. Study-level information: Two negative PCRs, clearance, or symptom resolution had been documented for recovered Cohort 3 donors. In each case, the material was cDNA or gDNA derived from T cells, B-cell-depleted T cells, or PBMCs.

Grouping used clinical history reported by participants in a survey and questionnaire. As handled by the study authors: Amplification from reference gene primers served as the basis for estimated nucleated cell counts. Data came from immunoSEQ multiplex PCR; TCRdb stores just in-frame clones and leaves some out. V and J calls plus clone size are reproduced from that table; the DNA served to infer D and trimming. The repertoire holds 200,000 to 250,000 clones, with about nine tenths as singletons. CDR1 and CDR2 (germline): MNHEY, SMNVEV (reference sequence). V shed 3 bases, J shed 7 bases, and the junction held 11 bases outside the gene matches. This CDR3 is built from 15 residues.

The TCR comes from a woman in her 50s in a cohort exposed to, infected with or recovered from COVID-19 (not recorded which). The chain links TRBV27 to TRBJ1-2; 7 positions match TRBD1. Sequenced sample: PBMCs or T cells enriched from blood (not recorded which). CDR3 bases: TGTGCCAGCAGTTTTGGGCGGACAGGCCGGGGTGGCTACACCTTC. Translated, it gives CASSFGRTGRGGYTF.